Listed below are T cell receptor beta chains from one sample, sequenced in a study of shared clonotypes between healthy human individuals. Measured with immunoSEQ multiplex PCR; TCRdb has only the in-frame clones, and not every one. The sample contains about 2.4 million clones, approximately 94% of which appear only once. What was sequenced was naive CD4+ T cells from PBMCs. The receptors originated from a man between 18 and 29 years old in good health. Some clones in this sample may be carry-over from other donors' samples. Each CDR3 is given with its conserved first and last residue. Only part of the rows carry a size: once, few, many, or a class if the clone is expanded.

clone size	V gene	J gene	CDR3 protein
.	TRBV4-2	TRBJ2-3	CASSQGTSKTDTQYF
few	TRBV20-1	TRBJ1-1	CSALGRTEAFF
once	TRBV2	TRBJ2-2	CASGRTGSTGELFF
.	TRBV19	TRBJ2-7	CASSIGQGAYEQYF
.	TRBV29-1	TRBJ1-5	CSVVAGLGQPQHF
.	TRBV5-8	TRBJ2-3	CASSWGEGRVTDTQYF
.	TRBV2	TRBJ2-7	CASRTGLSSGAYPYEQYF
.	TRBV4-2	TRBJ2-3	CASSQDLRDSRPDTQYF
.	TRBV14	TRBJ1-1	CASSQEGQRWNTEAFF
.	TRBV7-9	TRBJ2-2	CASSPQTDSGELFF
.	TRBV11-2	TRBJ2-6	CASSLVRGAVGANVLTF
.	TRBV28	TRBJ2-3	CASSFYGGQADTQYF
.	TRBV6-5	TRBJ1-1	CASRSGQNTEAFF
.	TRBV6-4	TRBJ2-3	CASSVGSQGRDTQYF
.	TRBV7-3	TRBJ2-3	CASSPRGSGMVDTQYF
.	TRBV4-3	TRBJ2-7	CASSPDRASYEQYF
.	TRBV7-2	TRBJ1-3	CASSFDRYSGNTIYF
.	TRBV27	TRBJ2-5	CASSLYLAGVETQYF
.	TRBV19	TRBJ2-2	CASSSQADGELFF
.	TRBV6-5	TRBJ1-6	CASSYSIRGISPLHF
.	TRBV15	TRBJ2-6	CATSRVSGANVLTF
.	TRBV7-7	TRBJ2-1	CASSRLAVTDEQFF
few	TRBV2	TRBJ1-1	CASSEFSETEAFF
.	TRBV7-8	TRBJ1-5	CASSNYGTANNQPQHF
.	TRBV28	TRBJ2-1	CASSPRGRSWSDEQFF
.	TRBV5-3	TRBJ2-7	CARSSWTGPTEQYF
.	TRBV9	TRBJ1-3	CASSPAGSGNTIYF
.	TRBV4-3	TRBJ2-1	CASSPGLAGDNEQFF
.	TRBV5-1	TRBJ1-1	CASSLFQRSQLNTEAFF
.	TRBV27	TRBJ2-2	CASSHDWTGELFF
once	TRBV28	TRBJ1-2	CASRQEPGQGSYGYTF
.	TRBV5-1	TRBJ2-1	CASSLAAGNPYNEQFF
.	TRBV7-2	TRBJ2-2	CASSRALGSTGELFF
once	TRBV5-8	TRBJ1-4	CASSWGTGYNEKLFF
.	TRBV27	TRBJ2-1	CASSFRLAGALNEQFF
.	TRBV14	TRBJ2-7	CASSRQGNSYEQYF
.	TRBV19	TRBJ1-1	CASKDRGWTTEAFF
.	TRBV11-2	.	CASSLVLYGSYEQYF
.	TRBV9	TRBJ2-3	CASSVDGQYGADTQYF
.	TRBV11-2	TRBJ1-2	CASSLPLNPYGYTF
.	TRBV7-3	TRBJ2-7	CASSLGTSGSEQYF
.	TRBV18	TRBJ1-2	CASSSGYAVNYGYTF
.	TRBV13	TRBJ1-1	CASSLYHTEAFF
.	TRBV7-3	TRBJ2-1	CASSPTQLADVQFF
once	TRBV27	TRBJ2-7	CASSLRPPTGGMIAPGYEQYF
.	TRBV4-3	TRBJ2-5	CASSQDPGGGGQETQYF
.	TRBV19	TRBJ2-7	CASGTSPSSYEQYF
once	TRBV7-3	TRBJ2-3	CASSLDSGRASTQYF
.	TRBV7-8	TRBJ2-1	CASSRSFAGAGNEQFF
few	TRBV2	TRBJ2-2	CASTPTGANTGELFF
.	TRBV9	TRBJ2-7	CASSPYPSGKGNEQYF
.	TRBV5-1	TRBJ1-4	CASSLGSVTNEKLFF
.	TRBV18	TRBJ2-2	CASSPLSSTGELFF
.	TRBV28	TRBJ2-7	CASRQGRSYEQYF